A selection of T cell receptor beta chains follows, all from one sample in a study of T cells in localized non-small cell lung cancer. Sequencing was performed with immunoSEQ multiplex PCR; in TCRdb, only in-frame clones are kept and a portion is missing. This sample has about 41,000 clones, with about 83% found just once. The input for sequencing was PBMCs, taken before any cancer treatment. These receptors all stem from a man aged 40 to 70 with stage II lung adenocarcinoma. Both conserved end residues are part of each CDR3. Each record gives: clone size, D gene, V gene, J gene, CDR3 DNA, CDR3 protein. The D gene is left open where the match is weak. The size field is filled for only some rows; it gives once, few, many or a size class.

clone_size: once
d_call: TRBD1
v_call: TRBV13
j_call: TRBJ1-3
cdr3_nt: TGTGCCAGCAGCCGCCTAGGGGGCGAGGGAAACACCATATATTTT
cdr3_aa: CASSRLGGEGNTIYF

clone_size: -
d_call: TRBD1
v_call: TRBV28
j_call: TRBJ2-7
cdr3_nt: TGTGCCAGCAGTCTCCGGACAGGCGGCAACGAGCAGTACTTC
cdr3_aa: CASSLRTGGNEQYF

clone_size: -
d_call: TRBD1
v_call: TRBV12-5
j_call: TRBJ2-3
cdr3_nt: TGTGCTAGTGGTTTGTCCCTTGGGACAGGGGGCAGGGATACGCAGTATTTT
cdr3_aa: CASGLSLGTGGRDTQYF

clone_size: -
d_call: -
v_call: TRBV7-2
j_call: TRBJ2-7
cdr3_nt: TGTGCCAGCAGCTCGACCCACTACGAGCAGTACTTC
cdr3_aa: CASSSTHYEQYF

clone_size: -
d_call: -
v_call: TRBV7-3
j_call: TRBJ2-1
cdr3_nt: TGTGCCAGCAGCCCCAGGGGGGGAGCCAGGGTAAATGAGCAGTTCTTC
cdr3_aa: CASSPRGGARVNEQFF

clone_size: -
d_call: -
v_call: TRBV10-3
j_call: TRBJ1-2
cdr3_nt: TGTGCCATCAGTGAGTCGGGCAGGCATCTCTTC
cdr3_aa: CAISESGRHLF

clone_size: -
d_call: -
v_call: TRBV6-6
j_call: TRBJ2-7
cdr3_nt: TGTGCCAGCAGTTACTCTGGCAGGGACCAATCCTACGAGCAGTACTTC
cdr3_aa: CASSYSGRDQSYEQYF

clone_size: -
d_call: -
v_call: TRBV7-2
j_call: TRBJ2-1
cdr3_nt: TGTGCCAGCAGCTTTTTGATCGGGTCCTACAATGAGCAGTTCTTC
cdr3_aa: CASSFLIGSYNEQFF

clone_size: -
d_call: TRBD2
v_call: TRBV7-2
j_call: TRBJ2-7
cdr3_nt: TGTGCCAGCAGCCGAGGGGGGACTAGCGGGTACGAGCAGTACTTC
cdr3_aa: CASSRGGTSGYEQYF

clone_size: -
d_call: TRBD2
v_call: TRBV7-9
j_call: TRBJ2-1
cdr3_nt: TGTGCCAGCAGCCCCTATGGGACTAGCGGGAGGGTGATAGAGCAGTTCTTC
cdr3_aa: CASSPYGTSGRVIEQFF

clone_size: -
d_call: -
v_call: TRBV7-9
j_call: TRBJ2-1
cdr3_nt: TGTGCCAGCGCCCCTTCCAGCAATGAGCAGTTCTTC
cdr3_aa: CASAPSSNEQFF

clone_size: -
d_call: -
v_call: TRBV5-1
j_call: TRBJ1-4
cdr3_nt: TGCGCCAGCAGCTTGGCAGGTTCAACTAATGAAAAACTGTTTTTT
cdr3_aa: CASSLAGSTNEKLFF

clone_size: -
d_call: TRBD1
v_call: TRBV6-1
j_call: TRBJ2-2
cdr3_nt: TGTGCCAGCAGGGACAGGGGATTGAACACCGGGGAGCTGTTTTTT
cdr3_aa: CASRDRGLNTGELFF

clone_size: -
d_call: TRBD1
v_call: TRBV18
j_call: TRBJ1-5
cdr3_nt: TGTGCCAGCTCACCTAGGACAGGGTTCGGTCAGCCCCAGCATTTT
cdr3_aa: CASSPRTGFGQPQHF

clone_size: few
d_call: -
v_call: TRBV5-8
j_call: TRBJ1-1
cdr3_nt: TGTGCCAGCAGCTTTGGGGTTTCGGGGGTCACTGAAGCTTTCTTT
cdr3_aa: CASSFGVSGVTEAFF

clone_size: -
d_call: TRBD1
v_call: TRBV4-1
j_call: TRBJ1-5
cdr3_nt: TGCGCCAGCAGCCACCCCCCGACAGGGGTAAATCAGCCCCAGCATTTT
cdr3_aa: CASSHPPTGVNQPQHF

clone_size: -
d_call: TRBD2
v_call: TRBV27
j_call: TRBJ2-4
cdr3_nt: TGTGCCAGCAGTGAAAAGCGGGGGGGCGGAACCAAAAACATTCAGTACTTC
cdr3_aa: CASSEKRGGGTKNIQYF

clone_size: few
d_call: -
v_call: TRBV11-2
j_call: TRBJ2-2
cdr3_nt: TGTGCCAGCTGCCGCGCCGGGTGGGGGACGAACACCGGGGAGCTGTTTTTT
cdr3_aa: CASCRAGWGTNTGELFF

clone_size: medium-sized
d_call: -
v_call: TRBV27
j_call: TRBJ1-2
cdr3_nt: TGTGCCAGCGGATATCTCGAGGGCTACACCTTC
cdr3_aa: CASGYLEGYTF

clone_size: -
d_call: -
v_call: TRBV5-1
j_call: TRBJ1-2
cdr3_nt: TGCGCCAGCAGCCCAGGTGCCTCTAACTATGGCTACACCTTC
cdr3_aa: CASSPGASNYGYTF

clone_size: -
d_call: -
v_call: TRBV6-5
j_call: TRBJ1-4
cdr3_nt: TGTGCCAGCAGTGATCAGCAGGGTGAAAAACTGTTTTTT
cdr3_aa: CASSDQQGEKLFF

clone_size: -
d_call: -
v_call: TRBV2
j_call: TRBJ2-1
cdr3_nt: TGTGCCAGCAGTGCTTGGGCGGGGAATGAGCAGTTCTTC
cdr3_aa: CASSAWAGNEQFF

clone_size: -
d_call: -
v_call: TRBV6-1
j_call: TRBJ2-7
cdr3_nt: TGTGCCAGCCAAAGCGCGTACGAGCAGTACTTC
cdr3_aa: CASQSAYEQYF

clone_size: few
d_call: -
v_call: TRBV6-1
j_call: TRBJ2-5
cdr3_nt: TGTGCCAGCATGGGCGGCGGGCGAAACCAAGAGACCCAGTACTTC
cdr3_aa: CASMGGGRNQETQYF

clone_size: medium-sized
d_call: -
v_call: TRBV6-5
j_call: TRBJ2-1
cdr3_nt: TGTGCCAGCAGTACCGGACCTATTGGGGAGCAGTTCTTC
cdr3_aa: CASSTGPIGEQFF

clone_size: -
d_call: -
v_call: TRBV19
j_call: TRBJ1-5
cdr3_nt: TGTGCCAGTAGAAACGCAGCCGGCAATCAGCCCCAGCATTTT
cdr3_aa: CASRNAAGNQPQHF

clone_size: -
d_call: -
v_call: TRBV6-6
j_call: TRBJ2-4
cdr3_nt: TGTGCCAGCAGTTACTCAGGGGGAACAAACATTCAGTACTTC
cdr3_aa: CASSYSGGTNIQYF

clone_size: -
d_call: TRBD2
v_call: TRBV7-3
j_call: TRBJ2-2
cdr3_nt: TGTGCCAGCAGCCCCCTGACTAGCGGCCTACCCGGGGAGCTGTTTTTT
cdr3_aa: CASSPLTSGLPGELFF

clone_size: -
d_call: -
v_call: TRBV5-1
j_call: TRBJ2-7
cdr3_nt: TGCGCCAGCAGCTTTAACGGTGGCGAGCAGTACTTC
cdr3_aa: CASSFNGGEQYF

clone_size: -
d_call: -
v_call: TRBV5-5
j_call: TRBJ2-7
cdr3_nt: TGTGCCAGCAGCAGGACAGCCTTCTCCTACGAGCAGTACTTC
cdr3_aa: CASSRTAFSYEQYF

clone_size: -
d_call: TRBD2
v_call: TRBV9
j_call: TRBJ2-3
cdr3_nt: TGTGCCAGCAGCGTATTGCCTAGCGGACGCGCAGATACGCAGTATTTT
cdr3_aa: CASSVLPSGRADTQYF

clone_size: -
d_call: TRBD2
v_call: TRBV29-1
j_call: TRBJ2-1
cdr3_nt: TGCAGCGTTGAGCGACTAGCGGGAGCCCTCAATGAGCAGTTCTTC
cdr3_aa: CSVERLAGALNEQFF

clone_size: -
d_call: TRBD1
v_call: TRBV27
j_call: TRBJ1-5
cdr3_nt: TGTGCCAGCAGTTTAACCCCGACAGGGGGATTACAGCCCCAGCATTTT
cdr3_aa: CASSLTPTGGLQPQHF

clone_size: -
d_call: -
v_call: TRBV27
j_call: TRBJ1-1
cdr3_nt: TGTGCCAGCAGTTTATCTTGGGGTACTGAAGCTTTCTTT
cdr3_aa: CASSLSWGTEAFF

clone_size: once
d_call: -
v_call: TRBV28
j_call: TRBJ2-7
cdr3_nt: TGTGCCAGCAGTTTATCCGCAGGGGGGGACTACGAGCAGTACTTC
cdr3_aa: CASSLSAGGDYEQYF

clone_size: -
d_call: -
v_call: TRBV5-1
j_call: TRBJ2-5
cdr3_nt: TGCGCCAGCAGCCCCGTGAGCAGGGTACAAGAGACCCAGTACTTC
cdr3_aa: CASSPVSRVQETQYF

clone_size: -
d_call: -
v_call: TRBV6-9
j_call: TRBJ2-1
cdr3_nt: TGTGCCAGCAGTTCAGGGCCCTGGGGTGAGCAGTTCTTC
cdr3_aa: CASSSGPWGEQFF

clone_size: -
d_call: -
v_call: TRBV5-6
j_call: TRBJ2-7
cdr3_nt: TGTGCCAGCAGCTTGAGGGGGGCTGGCCACGAGCAGTACTTC
cdr3_aa: CASSLRGAGHEQYF

clone_size: -
d_call: -
v_call: TRBV18
j_call: TRBJ2-2
cdr3_nt: TGTGCCAGCACACAACAGGGAGATACCGGGGAGCTGTTTTTT
cdr3_aa: CASTQQGDTGELFF

clone_size: -
d_call: -
v_call: TRBV18
j_call: TRBJ2-7
cdr3_nt: TGTGCCAGCTCACCCGAGTCCAGCGGGCCCTACGAGCAGTACTTC
cdr3_aa: CASSPESSGPYEQYF

clone_size: once
d_call: TRBD2
v_call: TRBV5-1
j_call: TRBJ2-7
cdr3_nt: TGCGCCAGCAGCCTTAGACTAGCGGGAGGCGCCAACGAGCAGTACTTC
cdr3_aa: CASSLRLAGGANEQYF

clone_size: -
d_call: -
v_call: TRBV5-4
j_call: TRBJ1-1
cdr3_nt: TGTGCCAGCAGCTCAACTAGTGAAGCTTTCTTT
cdr3_aa: CASSSTSEAFF

clone_size: -
d_call: TRBD1
v_call: TRBV2
j_call: TRBJ2-6
cdr3_nt: TGTGCCAGCAGCAAGGACAGGAACTCTGGGGCCAACGTCCTGACTTTC
cdr3_aa: CASSKDRNSGANVLTF

clone_size: -
d_call: -
v_call: TRBV21-1
j_call: TRBJ2-3
cdr3_nt: TGTGCCAGCAGCAAAAGGCCGCCGGGAACGACAGATACGCAGTATTTT
cdr3_aa: CASSKRPPGTTDTQYF

clone_size: -
d_call: -
v_call: TRBV5-1
j_call: TRBJ2-3
cdr3_nt: TGCGCCAGCAGCTTGGCCGGGGAGAAGCAGTATTTT
cdr3_aa: CASSLAGEKQYF

clone_size: -
d_call: -
v_call: TRBV14
j_call: TRBJ2-6
cdr3_nt: TGTGCCAGCAGCCAAGATATGCGGGAATCCGGGGCCAACGTCCTGACTTTC
cdr3_aa: CASSQDMRESGANVLTF

clone_size: -
d_call: TRBD2
v_call: TRBV11-2
j_call: TRBJ2-1
cdr3_nt: TGTGCCAGCAGCTTAGAGGGTAGCGGGGGACTACCAAATGAGCAGTTCTTC
cdr3_aa: CASSLEGSGGLPNEQFF

clone_size: -
d_call: -
v_call: TRBV29-1
j_call: TRBJ2-1
cdr3_nt: TGCAGCGCTGGACTAATAGATAAGAATGAGCAGTTCTTC
cdr3_aa: CSAGLIDKNEQFF

clone_size: -
d_call: TRBD1
v_call: TRBV5-8
j_call: TRBJ2-7
cdr3_nt: TGTGCCAGCAGCTTGGCGCGGGACAGGGTCTCCTACGAGCAGTACTTC
cdr3_aa: CASSLARDRVSYEQYF

clone_size: once
d_call: TRBD1
v_call: TRBV7-2
j_call: TRBJ2-4
cdr3_nt: TGTGCCAGCAGCTTGAGGACAGGGGGCGGCAGTGGGGACATTCAGTACTTC
cdr3_aa: CASSLRTGGGSGDIQYF

clone_size: -
d_call: -
v_call: TRBV6-5
j_call: TRBJ1-1
cdr3_nt: TGTGCCAGCAGTTACTCGCGGGTATTGAACACTGAAGCTTTCTTT
cdr3_aa: CASSYSRVLNTEAFF

clone_size: -
d_call: -
v_call: TRBV28
j_call: TRBJ1-2
cdr3_nt: TGTGCCAGCAGTTTGGTTGGACAGAGGAGGGTAGGCTACACCTTC
cdr3_aa: CASSLVGQRRVGYTF

clone_size: -
d_call: -
v_call: TRBV9
j_call: TRBJ2-1
cdr3_nt: TGTGCCAGCAGCGTAGACATAAACAATGAGCAGTTCTTC
cdr3_aa: CASSVDINNEQFF

clone_size: once
d_call: -
v_call: TRBV5-6
j_call: TRBJ2-5
cdr3_nt: TGTGCCAGCAGCTTGTTGCGGCGGGAAGAGACCCAGTACTTC
cdr3_aa: CASSLLRREETQYF

clone_size: -
d_call: -
v_call: TRBV7-2
j_call: TRBJ1-1
cdr3_nt: TGTGCCAGCAGCTTAATAGGGGGTGGCACTGAAGCTTTCTTT
cdr3_aa: CASSLIGGGTEAFF